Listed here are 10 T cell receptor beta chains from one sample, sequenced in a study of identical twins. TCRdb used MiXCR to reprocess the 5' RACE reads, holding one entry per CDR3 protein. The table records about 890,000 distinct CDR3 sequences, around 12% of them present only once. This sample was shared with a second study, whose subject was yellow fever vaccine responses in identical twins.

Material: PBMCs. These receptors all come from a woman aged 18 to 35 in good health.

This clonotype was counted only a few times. CDR3 nucleotide sequence: TGTGCCAGCAGTTTAGGATACACTACGGCCAAGACCCAGTACTTC. As protein: CASSLGYTTAKTQYF. The chain combines TRBV27 with TRBJ2-5; D remains ambiguous. Trimming stripped 2 bases from V and 6 bases from J, with 16 bases between. The CDR3 consists of 15 residues. Germline CDR1 and CDR2: MNHEY and SMNVEV (reference sequence).

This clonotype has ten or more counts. The CDR3 sequence is CSASLAGLQETQYF. CDR3 bases: TGCAGTGCTAGTCTGGCGGGACTACAAGAGACCCAGTACTTC. V gene TRBV20-1 combines with J gene TRBJ2-5, with TRBD2 matching 7 bases. The length of the CDR3 is 14 residues. Losses at the gene ends were 3 bases for V and 2 bases for J; bases not matched to a gene: 6. Germline V gene data show CDR1 as DFQATT and CDR2 as SNEGSKA (reference sequence).

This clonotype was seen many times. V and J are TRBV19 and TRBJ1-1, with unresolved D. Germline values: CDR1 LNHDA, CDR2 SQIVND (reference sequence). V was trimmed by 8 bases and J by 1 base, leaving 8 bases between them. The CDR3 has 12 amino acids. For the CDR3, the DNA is TGTGCCAGTCAAGCGAAGAACACTGAAGCTTTCTTT. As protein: CASQAKNTEAFF.

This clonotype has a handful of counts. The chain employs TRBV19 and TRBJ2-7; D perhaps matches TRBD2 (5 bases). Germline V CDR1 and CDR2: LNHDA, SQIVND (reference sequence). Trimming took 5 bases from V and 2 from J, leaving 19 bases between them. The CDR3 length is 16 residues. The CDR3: CASSPLGRLFPYEQYF. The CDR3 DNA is TGTGCCAGTAGTCCCCTCGGGCGACTATTTCCCTACGAGCAGTACTTC.

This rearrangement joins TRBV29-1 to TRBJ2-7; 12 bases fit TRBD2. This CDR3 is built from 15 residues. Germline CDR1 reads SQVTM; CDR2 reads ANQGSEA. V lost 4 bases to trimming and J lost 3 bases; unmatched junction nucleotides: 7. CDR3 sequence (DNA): TGCAGCGTTGGGGGGACTAGCGGGTTTAACTACGAGCAGTACTTC. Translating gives CSVGGTSGFNYEQYF.

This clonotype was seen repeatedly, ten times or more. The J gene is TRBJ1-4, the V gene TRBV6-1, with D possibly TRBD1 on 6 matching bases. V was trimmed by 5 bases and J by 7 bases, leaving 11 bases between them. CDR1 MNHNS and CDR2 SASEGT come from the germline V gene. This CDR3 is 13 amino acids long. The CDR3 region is CASSLRTVEKLFF. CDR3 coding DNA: TGTGCCAGCAGTCTAAGGACAGTTGAAAAACTGTTTTTT.

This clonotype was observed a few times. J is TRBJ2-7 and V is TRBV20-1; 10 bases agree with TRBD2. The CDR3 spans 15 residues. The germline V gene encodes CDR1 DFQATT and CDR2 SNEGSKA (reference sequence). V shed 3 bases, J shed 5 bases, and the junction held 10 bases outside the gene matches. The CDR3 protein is CSARGVAGGPNEQYF. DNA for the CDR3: TGCAGTGCTAGGGGGGTAGCGGGAGGTCCCAACGAGCAGTACTTC.

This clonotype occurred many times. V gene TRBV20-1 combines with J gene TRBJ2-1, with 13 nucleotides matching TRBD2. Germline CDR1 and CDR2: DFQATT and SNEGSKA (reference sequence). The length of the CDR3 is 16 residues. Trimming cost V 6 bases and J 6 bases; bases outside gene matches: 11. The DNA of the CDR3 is TGCAGTGCGACCGGGACTAGCGGGGTCGGGGCCAATGAGCAGTTCTTC. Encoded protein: CSATGTSGVGANEQFF.

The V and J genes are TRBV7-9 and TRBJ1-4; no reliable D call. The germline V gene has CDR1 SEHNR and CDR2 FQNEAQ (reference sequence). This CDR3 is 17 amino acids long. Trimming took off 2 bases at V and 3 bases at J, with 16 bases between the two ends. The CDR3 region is CASSLRREGSANEKLFF. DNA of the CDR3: TGTGCCAGCAGCTTAAGACGAGAAGGGAGTGCTAATGAAAAACTGTTTTTT.

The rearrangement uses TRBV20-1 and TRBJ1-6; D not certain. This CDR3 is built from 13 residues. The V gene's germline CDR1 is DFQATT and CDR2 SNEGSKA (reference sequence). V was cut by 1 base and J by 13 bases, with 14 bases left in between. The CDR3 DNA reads TGCAGTGCTAGAGCGGACCAACTCCCGCCCCTCCACTTT. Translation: CSARADQLPPLHF.